The 21 T cell receptor beta chains presented below share a single source sample, sequenced in a study of cytomegalovirus exposure and HLA in healthy donors. Use of 60 Vbeta and 13 Jbeta primers characterized the PCR. Assay: immunoSEQ multiplex PCR; the TCRdb copy retains only in-frame clones and omits some. Seen here are some 150,000 clones, 82% observed once, and the top ten hold about 8.1%. What was sequenced was PBMCs. These receptors were collected from a woman aged 45-60 years in good health and CMV-seropositive.

This clone was seen more than once but under ten times. V and J are TRBV4-2 and TRBJ2-1; the match to TRBD2 covers 12 bases. The CDR3 contains 18 residues. Per the germline V gene, CDR1 is LGHNA and CDR2 is YNFKEQ. V trimming: 3 bases; J trimming: 7 bases; junction bases outside the gene matches: 13. The CDR3 nucleotides read TGTGCCAGCAGCCACGTCCTAGCGGGAGGGGCGGCAACAAATGAGCAGTTCTTC. Its protein product is CASSHVLAGGAATNEQFF.

This chain joins TRBV7-6 and TRBJ1-4, with D unclear. Germline V gene sequence: CDR1 SGHVS, CDR2 FNYEAQ. V gave up 2 bases and J gave up 7 bases, with 8 bases separating them. This CDR3 is 13 amino acids long. In DNA form, the CDR3 reads TGTGCCAGCAGCTTACGGGTCTTTGAAAAACTGTTTTTT. This gives the protein CASSLRVFEKLFF.

V and J are TRBV5-8 and TRBJ2-7; D possibly corresponds to TRBD1 (5 bases). Germline V gene data show CDR1 as SGHTS and CDR2 as YDEGEE. V was shortened by 4 bases and J by 3 bases, with 11 bases between the two germline ends. CDR3 length: 13 amino acids. The CDR3, as DNA: TGTGCCAGCAGCCTCCAGGGTAGCTACGAGCAGTACTTC. Translation gives CASSLQGSYEQYF.

This clone was observed a few times. This chain joins TRBV27 and TRBJ2-7, with TRBD2 identical over 7 bases. Germline trimming cut 5 bases from V and 4 bases from J; bases unmatched to any gene: 11. The CDR3 length is 15 residues. Per the germline V gene, CDR1 is MNHEY and CDR2 is SMNVEV (reference sequence). The CDR3 DNA sequence: TGTGCCAGCAGTGTGACTAGCTGGAGAACTTACGAGCAGTACTTC. This encodes CASSVTSWRTYEQYF.

CDR3 residues: CSVSRTANTEAFF. The CDR3 DNA reads TGCAGCGTTTCAAGGACAGCGAACACTGAAGCTTTCTTT. V is TRBV29-1 and J is TRBJ1-1; TRBD1 might be the D (6 bases). Deletions cut 5 bases from V and 1 base from J, with 11 bases between. The CDR3 covers 13 residues. Germline CDR1 SQVTM, CDR2 ANQGSEA.

CDR3 region: CASSNQQGTEAFF. The CDR3 nucleotides are TGTGCCAGCAGTAACCAACAGGGGACTGAAGCTTTCTTT. The chain employs TRBV6-5 and TRBJ1-1; 7 positions agree with TRBD1. Germline V gene data show CDR1 as MNHEY and CDR2 as SVGAGI. The CDR3 is 13 amino acids. J gave up 5 bases and V 5 bases, and 5 bases lay outside the gene matches.

This clone was counted only a few times. The rearrangement uses TRBV5-4 and TRBJ1-4; D is possibly TRBD1 (5 bases). The CDR3 is made up of 14 amino acids. From germline, CDR1 is SGHNT and CDR2 YYREEE (reference sequence). Trimming took off 4 bases at V and 7 bases at J, with 14 bases between the two ends. This CDR3 reads CASSLEGRGEKLFF. CDR3 bases: TGTGCCAGCAGCCTGGAGGGGCGGGGTGAAAAACTGTTTTTT.

This chain connects TRBV4-1 to TRBJ1-2, with D maybe TRBD1 (5 bases). CDR1 is MGHRA, CDR2 YSYEKL, per germline. Trimming took off 2 bases at V and 4 bases at J, with 14 bases between the two ends. The CDR3 contains 15 residues. The chain's CDR3 is CASSQPTGPSYGYTF. The CDR3 DNA is TGCGCCAGCAGCCAACCAACAGGCCCTAGCTATGGCTACACCTTC.

J is TRBJ1-2 and V is TRBV12-5; TRBD1 aligns across 7 bases. Trimming took 7 bases from V and 3 from J; bases not matched to a gene: 8. Germline CDR1 LGHNT, CDR2 FRNRAP. CDR3 length: 14 amino acids. The DNA for the CDR3 is TGTGCTAGTGCACCGGAACAGGGGTACTATGGCTACACCTTC. This sequence encodes CASAPEQGYYGYTF.

The chain is built from TRBV6-5 and TRBJ2-7; 10 positions match TRBD1. Germline V gene data show CDR1 as MNHEY and CDR2 as SVGAGI. The V gene end was trimmed by 1 base and the J gene end by 6 bases; junction bases not matched to a gene: 0. CDR3 size: 13 residues. This CDR3 is CASSYWTGGEQYF. The CDR3 nucleotides are TGTGCCAGCAGTTACTGGACAGGGGGCGAGCAGTACTTC.

The rearrangement links TRBV4-3 to TRBJ2-3, with D tentatively TRBD2 (5 bases). Deletions cut 4 bases from V and 5 bases from J, with 13 bases between. CDR3 length equals 14 residues. The germline gives CDR1 LGHNA, CDR2 YSLEER. The CDR3 loop is CASSLQSRGDTQYF. DNA for the CDR3: TGCGCCAGCAGCCTACAGAGCCGGGGAGATACGCAGTATTTT.

V and J are TRBV19 and TRBJ2-5; D ambiguous. Trimming shortened V by 6 bases and J by 5 bases, and 10 bases separated the two germline ends. This CDR3 region has 12 residues. Germline V gives CDR1 LNHDA, CDR2 SQIVND (reference sequence). Here the CDR3 reads CASRARSETQYF. For the CDR3, the DNA is TGTGCCAGTAGGGCCAGATCGGAGACCCAGTACTTC.

The chain has TRBV7-2 and TRBJ2-1; tentatively, D is TRBD1 (6 bases). Looked up from germline, CDR1 is SGHTA and CDR2 is FQGNSA. V was cut by 2 bases and J by 0 bases, with 8 bases left in between. The CDR3 length is 15 residues. CDR3: CASSLQGSSYNEQFF. CDR3 sequence (DNA): TGTGCCAGCAGCTTACAGGGGAGCTCCTACAATGAGCAGTTCTTC. The variable domain in full, with the rest retrieved from reference TRBV7-2 and TRBJ2-1, is GAGVSQSPSNKVTEKGKDVELRCDPISGHTALYWYRQSLGQGLEFLIYFQGNSAPDKSGLPSDRFSAERTGGSVSTLTIQRTQQEDSAVYLCASSLQGSSYNEQFFGPGTRLTVL.

The genes are TRBV5-4 and TRBJ1-6; no clear D. Germline V gene lookup returns CDR1 SGHNT and CDR2 YYREEE (reference sequence). The germline V and J ends were trimmed by 1 base and 5 bases, with 4 bases remaining between them. The CDR3 is 13 amino acids. CDR3: CASSLQDNSPLHF. Written as DNA, the CDR3 is TGTGCCAGCAGCTTGCAGGATAATTCACCCCTCCACTTT.

This rearrangement joins TRBV29-1 to TRBJ2-7; the D is unclear. The CDR3 is 12 residues long. Germline CDR1 SQVTM, CDR2 ANQGSEA. Trimming removed 4 bases at V and 6 bases at J, with 13 bases between. In DNA, the CDR3 is TGCAGCGTTGGAGCCCCTAGGTCCGAGCAGTACTTC. Encoded protein: CSVGAPRSEQYF.

This rearrangement joins TRBV18 to TRBJ2-5, with a tentative D call TRBD2 (5 bases). Germline V gives CDR1 KGHSH, CDR2 LQKENI. Between the trimmed V and J ends, which lost 3 bases and 5 bases, there was a span of 13 bases. This CDR3 has 14 amino acids. This chain's CDR3 is CASSPTDYLETQYF. CDR3 nucleotides: TGTGCCAGCTCACCCACAGACTATTTGGAGACCCAGTACTTC.

This chain connects TRBV27 to TRBJ1-3; D is unclear. V was pared by 4 bases and J by 8 bases, with 12 bases between. The CDR3 has 13 amino acids. CDR1 and CDR2 from the germline V gene are MNHEY and SMNVEV (reference sequence). CDR3 sequence: CASSSFAGDTIYF. For the CDR3, the DNA is TGTGCCAGCAGTTCATTCGCGGGAGACACCATATATTTT.

The CDR3 DNA follows: TGTGCCAGCAGTCTGAGGGCCCACCCCGGGCACGAGCAGTACTTC. As protein: CASSLRAHPGHEQYF. This rearrangement joins TRBV7-2 to TRBJ2-7; D is possibly TRBD2 (5 bases). Trimming left V 6 bases short and J 5 bases short, with 20 bases between. Germline CDR1 reads SGHTA; CDR2 reads FQGNSA. The CDR3 extends over 15 amino acids.

This clone was seen a few times. The V call is TRBV28, the J call TRBJ1-3; D possibly corresponds to TRBD1 (6 bases). The CDR3 has 15 amino acids. Germline V lookup: CDR1 MDHEN, CDR2 SYDVKM. The V gene lost 2 bases and the J gene lost 3 bases, with 11 bases spanning the gap. For the CDR3, the DNA is TGTGCCAGCAGTTTACCCACAGGGAGTGGAAACACCATATATTTT. Protein product: CASSLPTGSGNTIYF.

This chain joins TRBV19 and TRBJ2-5; 16 nucleotides line up with TRBD2. Germline V gene lookup returns CDR1 LNHDA and CDR2 SQIVND (reference sequence). The CDR3 is 22 amino acids. J was trimmed by 3 bases and V by 4 bases; bases with no gene match: 20. CDR3 DNA sequence: TGTGCCAGTAGTAAAGGGTTCGGCAGGGGACTAGCGGGGGGGCCGATGGAAGAGACCCAGTACTTC. It translates to CASSKGFGRGLAGGPMEETQYF.

The chain combines TRBV18 with TRBJ2-2, with 9 nucleotides matching TRBD2. The J segment lost 4 bases and the V segment lost 2 bases, leaving 5 bases of the junction unmatched. The CDR3 sequence is 16 residues long. Germline lookup yields CDR1 KGHSH and CDR2 LQKENI. This chain's CDR3 is CASSPISGRTTGELFF. CDR3 DNA: TGTGCCAGCTCACCAATTAGCGGGAGAACCACCGGGGAGCTGTTTTTT. Looking up the rest from reference TRBV18 and TRBJ2-2 gives the full variable domain: NAGVMQNPRHLVRRRGQEARLRCSPMKGHSHVYWYRQLPEEGLKFMVYLQKENIIDESGMPKERFSAEFPKEGPSILRIQQVVRGDSAAYFCASSPISGRTTGELFFGEGSRLTVL.